Each of the 15 T cell receptor beta chains below was sequenced from the same sample in a study of cytomegalovirus exposure and HLA in healthy donors. Produced via immunoSEQ multiplex PCR; TCRdb's table is partial and in-frame only. The sample records around 180,000 clones, 86% being singletons. Sequenced sample: PBMCs. These TCRs come from a woman aged 18 to 35 in good health and CMV-seronegative.

The chain combines TRBV30 with TRBJ2-3; the match to TRBD2 covers 10 bases. Germline lookup yields CDR1 GTSNPN and CDR2 SVGIG (reference sequence). The length of the CDR3 is 15 residues. The ends lost 0 bases at V and 2 bases at J; junction bases unmatched: 2. CDR3 region: CAWSVGLADTDTQYF. CDR3 nucleotide sequence: TGTGCCTGGAGTGTAGGACTAGCGGACACAGATACGCAGTATTTT.

The chain has TRBV28 and TRBJ1-1; the D gene is possibly TRBD1 (6 bases). V lost 5 bases, J lost 0 bases, and 22 bases lay in between. The CDR3 is made up of 18 amino acids. Germline V lookup: CDR1 MDHEN, CDR2 SYDVKM. This CDR3 is CASSRSIGGVKMNTEAFF. CDR3 DNA sequence: TGTGCCAGCAGTCGATCAATAGGGGGGGTGAAGATGAACACTGAAGCTTTCTTT.

This chain connects TRBV30 to TRBJ2-7; maybe TRBD2 (5 bases). Trimming removed 1 base from V and 7 bases from J, with 5 bases in between. Germline CDR1 reads GTSNPN; CDR2 reads SVGIG (reference sequence). This CDR3 has 10 residues. The CDR3 bases are TGTGCCTGGAGTGGGGAGGAGCAGTACTTC. Protein product: CAWSGEEQYF.

The gene calls are TRBV6-6 and TRBJ1-3, with 7 nucleotides matching TRBD1. CDR3 size: 15 residues. CDR1 and CDR2 from the germline V gene are MNHNY and SVGAGI (reference sequence). The trim removed 6 bases at V and 3 bases at J, leaving 8 bases unmatched. CDR3 nucleotides: TGTGCCAGCAGACAACAGGGGATGGTTGGAAACACCATATATTTT. Translating gives CASRQQGMVGNTIYF.

The V and J genes are TRBV7-9 and TRBJ2-3; 10 nucleotides align to TRBD1. The ends lost 1 base at V and 6 bases at J; junction bases unmatched: 4. The germline V gene has CDR1 SEHNR and CDR2 FQNEAQ (reference sequence). The CDR3 length is 15 residues. CDR3 coding DNA: TGTGCCAGCAGCTTAGGACAGGGGGCTTTGGATACGCAGTATTTT. Translation gives CASSLGQGALDTQYF.

This chain links TRBV19 with TRBJ2-2; TRBD2 agrees at 7 bases. The trim removed 1 base at V and 1 base at J, leaving 3 bases unmatched. From germline, CDR1 is LNHDA and CDR2 SQIVND (reference sequence). There are 16 residues in the CDR3. The DNA of the CDR3 is TGTGCCAGTAGTATAGTCTGGGGGGGGAACACCGGGGAGCTGTTTTTT. It yields the protein CASSIVWGGNTGELFF.

The genes are TRBV2 and TRBJ1-1; D may be TRBD1 (6 bases). CDR1 and CDR2 from the germline V gene are SNHLY and FYNNEI. The V and J ends lost 9 bases and 6 bases respectively, with 20 bases between them. The CDR3 has 14 amino acids. CDR3 amino acids: CASLLQGSAPEAFF. The CDR3 DNA is TGTGCCAGTCTATTACAGGGTTCCGCTCCTGAAGCTTTCTTT.

The CDR3 DNA follows: TGTGCCAGCAGTGTTGACAGGGTGGCCACTGAAGCTTTCTTT. Its protein product is CASSVDRVATEAFF. The chain uses TRBV2 and TRBJ1-1; 7 bases map to TRBD1. Germline CDR1 reads SNHLY; CDR2 reads FYNNEI. Trimming cost V 4 bases and J 4 bases; bases outside gene matches: 6. The CDR3 covers 14 residues.

The CDR3: CASSSGGGWANTEAFF. CDR3 coding DNA: TGTGCCAGCAGTTCAGGCGGGGGGTGGGCGAACACTGAAGCTTTCTTT. The chain employs TRBV7-6 and TRBJ1-1; possible D gene TRBD1, 5 bases. The germline V gene has CDR1 SGHVS and CDR2 FNYEAQ. This CDR3 spans 16 amino acids. Between the trimmed V and J ends, which lost 6 bases and 1 base, there was a span of 18 bases.

The rearrangement links TRBV2 to TRBJ1-6; D possibly corresponds to TRBD1 (5 bases). Looked up from germline, CDR1 is SNHLY and CDR2 is FYNNEI. There are 15 residues in the CDR3. Trimming shortened V by 3 bases and J by 7 bases, and 13 bases separated the two germline ends. The CDR3 reads CASSDRQGRNSPLHF. DNA for the CDR3: TGTGCCAGCAGTGACCGCCAGGGTCGGAATTCACCCCTCCACTTT.

This chain's CDR3 is CASSYRGFDSPLHF. For the CDR3, the DNA is TGTGCCAGCAGTTACAGGGGGTTTGATTCACCCCTCCACTTT. The rearrangement uses TRBV6-6 and TRBJ1-6, with a weak D call TRBD1 (6 bases). CDR1 MNHNY and CDR2 SVGAGI come from the germline V gene (reference sequence). The length of the CDR3 is 14 residues. With 2 bases removed from V and 8 bases from J, the gap between germline ends came to 10 bases.

The rearrangement links TRBV5-1 to TRBJ1-2, with D tentatively TRBD1 (6 bases). The germline V and J ends were trimmed by 3 bases and 0 bases, with 15 bases remaining between them. Germline loops: CDR1 SGHRS, CDR2 YFSETQ. The CDR3 has 16 residues. The DNA for the CDR3 is TGCGCCAGCAGCTCGTCACGGGACACTCCTAACTATGGCTACACCTTC. As protein: CASSSSRDTPNYGYTF.

The count of this clone is one. This rearrangement joins TRBV10-3 to TRBJ1-4; a possible D gene is TRBD1 (5 bases). V lost 3 bases to trimming and J lost 2 bases, with 13 bases between them. Germline V gene sequence: CDR1 ENHRY, CDR2 SYGVKD. The CDR3 totals 16 residues. DNA for the CDR3: TGTGCCATCAGTGACCCGACGTGGGGCACTAATGAAAAACTGTTTTTT. Protein product: CAISDPTWGTNEKLFF.

The chain recombines TRBV5-1 with TRBJ2-7; 8 nucleotides agree with TRBD1. The CDR3 length is 13 residues. The V gene's germline CDR1 is SGHRS and CDR2 YFSETQ. V was pared by 4 bases and J by 3 bases, with 3 bases of the junction left unmatched. CDR3 sequence: CASSQTGVYEQYF. As DNA, the CDR3 is TGCGCCAGCAGCCAGACAGGGGTCTACGAGCAGTACTTC.

The J gene is TRBJ2-1, the V gene TRBV19; D perhaps matches TRBD2 (5 bases). Germline CDR1 is LNHDA and CDR2 is SQIVND (reference sequence). V was pared by 5 bases and J by 7 bases, with 24 bases between. CDR3 length equals 17 residues. CDR3 loop: CASSPSTRYGQRNEQFF. CDR3 DNA: TGTGCCAGTAGTCCATCTACTCGTTACGGCCAGCGGAATGAGCAGTTCTTC.